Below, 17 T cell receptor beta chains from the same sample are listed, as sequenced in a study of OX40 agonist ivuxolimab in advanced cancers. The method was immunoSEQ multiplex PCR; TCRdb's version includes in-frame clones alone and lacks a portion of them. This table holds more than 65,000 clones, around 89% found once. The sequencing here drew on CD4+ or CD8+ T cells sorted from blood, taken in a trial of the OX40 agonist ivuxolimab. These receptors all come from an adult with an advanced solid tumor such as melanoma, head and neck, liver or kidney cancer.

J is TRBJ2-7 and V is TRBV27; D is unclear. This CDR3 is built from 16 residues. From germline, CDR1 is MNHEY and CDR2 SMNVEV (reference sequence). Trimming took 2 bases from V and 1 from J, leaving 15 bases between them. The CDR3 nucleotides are TGTGCCAGCAGTTTAGTGGGTATCGGGTTTTCCTACGAGCAGTACTTC. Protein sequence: CASSLVGIGFSYEQYF.

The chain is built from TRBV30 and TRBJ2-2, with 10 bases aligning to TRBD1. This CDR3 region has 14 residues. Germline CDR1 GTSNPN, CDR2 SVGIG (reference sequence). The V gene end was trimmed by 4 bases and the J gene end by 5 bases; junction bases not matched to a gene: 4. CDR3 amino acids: CAWTTGGGTGELFF. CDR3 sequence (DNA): TGTGCCTGGACGACAGGGGGCGGGACCGGGGAGCTGTTTTTT.

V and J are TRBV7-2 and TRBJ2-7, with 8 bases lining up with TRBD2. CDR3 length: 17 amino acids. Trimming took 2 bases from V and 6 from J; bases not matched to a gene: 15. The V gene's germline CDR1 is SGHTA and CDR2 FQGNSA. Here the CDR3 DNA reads TGTGCCAGCAGCTTAAATAATCAGCGAGCGGGAGTAAGCGAGCAGTACTTC. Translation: CASSLNNQRAGVSEQYF.

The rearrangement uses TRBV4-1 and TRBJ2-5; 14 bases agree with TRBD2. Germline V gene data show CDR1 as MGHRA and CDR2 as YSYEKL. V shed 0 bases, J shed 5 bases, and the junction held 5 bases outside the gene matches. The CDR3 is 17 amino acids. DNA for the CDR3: TGCGCCAGCAGCCAAGAAGGACTAGCGGGAGGAGGGGAGACCCAGTACTTC. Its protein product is CASSQEGLAGGGETQYF.

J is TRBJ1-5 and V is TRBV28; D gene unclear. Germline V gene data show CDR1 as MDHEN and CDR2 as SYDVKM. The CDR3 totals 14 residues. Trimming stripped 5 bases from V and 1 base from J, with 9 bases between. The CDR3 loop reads CASSPGGSNQPQHF. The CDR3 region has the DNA TGTGCCAGCAGTCCGGGCGGGAGCAATCAGCCCCAGCATTTT.

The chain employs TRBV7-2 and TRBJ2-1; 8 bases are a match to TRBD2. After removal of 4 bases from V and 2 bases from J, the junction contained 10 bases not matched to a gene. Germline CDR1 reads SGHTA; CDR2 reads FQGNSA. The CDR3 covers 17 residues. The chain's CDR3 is CASSSPPGLGAYNEQFF. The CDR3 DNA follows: TGTGCCAGCAGCTCCCCCCCGGGACTAGGAGCCTACAATGAGCAGTTCTTC.

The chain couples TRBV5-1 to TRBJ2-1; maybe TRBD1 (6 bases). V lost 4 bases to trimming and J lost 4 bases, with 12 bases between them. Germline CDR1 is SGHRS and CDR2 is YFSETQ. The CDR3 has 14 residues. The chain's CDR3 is CASSLGTLYNEQFF. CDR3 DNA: TGCGCCAGCAGCCTAGGGACACTTTACAATGAGCAGTTCTTC.

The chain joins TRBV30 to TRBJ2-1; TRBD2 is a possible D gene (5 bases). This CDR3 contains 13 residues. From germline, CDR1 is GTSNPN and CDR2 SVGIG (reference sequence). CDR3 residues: CALSLGGFGRQFF. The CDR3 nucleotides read TGTGCGCTGAGTCTAGGAGGTTTTGGGAGACAGTTCTTC.

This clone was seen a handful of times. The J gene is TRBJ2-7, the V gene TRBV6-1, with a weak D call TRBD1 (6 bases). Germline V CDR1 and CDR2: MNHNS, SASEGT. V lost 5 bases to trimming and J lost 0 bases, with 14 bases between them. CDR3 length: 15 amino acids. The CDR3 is CASSSTGVGSYEQYF. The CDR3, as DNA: TGTGCCAGCAGTTCGACAGGAGTCGGCTCCTACGAGCAGTACTTC.

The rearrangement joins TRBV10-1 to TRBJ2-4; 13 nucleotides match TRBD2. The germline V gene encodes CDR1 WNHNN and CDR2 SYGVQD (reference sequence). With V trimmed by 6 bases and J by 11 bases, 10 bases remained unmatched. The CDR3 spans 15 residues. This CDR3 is CASSSGLAGRSVQYF. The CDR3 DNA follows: TGCGCCAGCAGCTCGGGACTAGCGGGAAGGAGCGTTCAGTACTTC.

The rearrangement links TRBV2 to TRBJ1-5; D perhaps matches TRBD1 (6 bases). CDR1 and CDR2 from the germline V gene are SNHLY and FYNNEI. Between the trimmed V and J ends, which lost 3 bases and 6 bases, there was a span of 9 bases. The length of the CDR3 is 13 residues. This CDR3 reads CASSETGFQPQHF. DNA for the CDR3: TGTGCCAGCAGTGAGACAGGATTTCAGCCCCAGCATTTT.

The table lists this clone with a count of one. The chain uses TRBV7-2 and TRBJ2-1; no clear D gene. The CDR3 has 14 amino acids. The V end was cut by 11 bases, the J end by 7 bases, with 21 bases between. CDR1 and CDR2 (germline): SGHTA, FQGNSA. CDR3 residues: CAGAPVTEMNEQFF. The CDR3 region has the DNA TGTGCCGGCGCCCCAGTTACGGAGATGAATGAGCAGTTCTTC.

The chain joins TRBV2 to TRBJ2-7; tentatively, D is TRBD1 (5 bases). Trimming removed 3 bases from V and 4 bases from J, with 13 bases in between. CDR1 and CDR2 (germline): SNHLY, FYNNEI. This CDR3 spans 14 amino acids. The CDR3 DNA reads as TGTGCCAGCAGTGACGGGCAGGGCGAATACGAGCAGTACTTC. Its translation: CASSDGQGEYEQYF.

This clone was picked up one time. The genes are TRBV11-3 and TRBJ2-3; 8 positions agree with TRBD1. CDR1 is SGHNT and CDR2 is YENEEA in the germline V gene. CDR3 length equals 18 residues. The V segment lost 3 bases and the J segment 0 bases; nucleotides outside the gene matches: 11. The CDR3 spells CASSFDGAGGISTDTQYF. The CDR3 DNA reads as TGTGCCAGCAGCTTCGATGGGGCAGGGGGCATTAGCACAGATACGCAGTATTTT.

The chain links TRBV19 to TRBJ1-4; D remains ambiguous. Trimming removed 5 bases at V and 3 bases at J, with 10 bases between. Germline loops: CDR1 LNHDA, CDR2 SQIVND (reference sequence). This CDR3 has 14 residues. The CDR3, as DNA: TGTGCCAGTAGTGCTACAGTGGCTAATGAAAAACTGTTTTTT. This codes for CASSATVANEKLFF.

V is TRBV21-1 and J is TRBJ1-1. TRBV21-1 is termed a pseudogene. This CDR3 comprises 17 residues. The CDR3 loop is CASSLPWAGNSNTEAFF. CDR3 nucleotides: TGTGCCAGCAGCCTCCCATGGGCGGGGAACTCGAACACTGAAGCTTTCTTT.

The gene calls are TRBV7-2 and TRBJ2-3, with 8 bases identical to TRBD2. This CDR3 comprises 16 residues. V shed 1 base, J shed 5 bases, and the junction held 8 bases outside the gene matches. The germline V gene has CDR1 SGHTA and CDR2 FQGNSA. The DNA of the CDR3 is TGTGCCAGCAGCTTAGGGGTTAGCGGGATCGTAGATACGCAGTATTTT. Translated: CASSLGVSGIVDTQYF.